This T cell receptor (beta chain) was identified during a study of post-analysis software for immune sequencing data. Study context: The study covered relapsing-remitting, secondary progressive and progressive-relapsing courses of multiple sclerosis.

The CDR3 spans 15 residues. Trimming stripped 5 bases from V and 0 bases from J, with 14 bases between. Germline CDR1 SGHTA, CDR2 FQGTGA. Prepared libraries of TCR beta cDNA carried unique molecular identifiers. Each batch of 1 to 10 million T cells produced 490,000 or so cDNA molecules. TCRdb reprocessed the PCR reads via MiXCR and lists one record per CDR3 protein. The sample has 430,000 or so distinct CDR3 sequences, approximately 38% seen once. Concerning this clonotype: Its antigen is currently unknown.

Findings and limits, study-wide: F measure clustering grouped samples strongly by preparation batch. Among multiple sclerosis patients, normalized Chao1 diversity was significantly below that of controls. In patients, TRBV5-6, TRBV5-1 and TRBV20-1 belonged to 4 or 5 TRBV segments found more frequently than in controls.

This clonotype originated in a girl aged 2 to 10 with multiple sclerosis. This sequence joins TRBV7-3 and TRBJ2-7; D unclear. The sample comprised blood. The DNA for the CDR3 is TGTGCCAGCAGCCCCTACGCAGGCATCTCCTACGAGCAGTACTTC. It codes for CASSPYAGISYEQYF.